This T cell receptor (beta chain) was retrieved from a study of CD4 T cells in relation to SARS-CoV-2 and coronaviruses. Study-wide results and limits: Compared with monoreactive clones, crossreactive clones showed significantly weaker SARS-CoV-2 expansion. In around 60% of donors, memory CD4+ clonotypes crossrecognized SARS-CoV-2 and at least one common cold coronavirus spike.

Repertoires were generated with immunoSEQ multiplex PCR, while TCRdb's copy carries only in-frame clones and drops some. Of more than 50,000 clones listed, approximately 90% are singletons. In regard to this clone: Its specificity is not known.

In germline, CDR1 is LNHDA, CDR2 SQIVND (reference sequence). This CDR3 contains 15 residues. The junction had 8 bases not matched to a gene; V was cut back by 5 bases and J by 5 bases. The unexposed donors gave CD4+ T cells in about 2011-2018, prior to COVID-19. Naive and memory CD4+ T cells came from enriched cryopreserved PBMCs. The clonotype comes from a human donor in good health. Material for sequencing was memory CD4+ T cells from PBMCs. This chain connects TRBV19 to TRBJ1-1; 10 nucleotides agree with TRBD1. The CDR3 loop reads CASSWGTGASTEAFF. CDR3 DNA sequence: TGTGCCAGTAGTTGGGGGACAGGGGCGAGTACTGAAGCTTTCTTT.